Listed here are 18 T cell receptor beta chains from one sample, sequenced in a study of T cell changes during pregnancy in multiple sclerosis. Clones were sequenced by immunoSEQ multiplex PCR, and TCRdb holds only the in-frame ones, with some missing. This table holds 40,000 to 45,000 clones, approximately 94% found once. The specimen comprised peripheral blood, sampled in the third trimester of pregnancy. The receptors were sampled from a female donor with multiple sclerosis, enrolled in a pregnancy study.

The V call is TRBV7-8, the J call TRBJ1-4; D unclear. The CDR3 loop spans 14 amino acids. V was shortened by 0 bases and J by 7 bases, with 9 bases between the two germline ends. Germline-derived CDR1 and CDR2 are SGHVS and FQNEAQ. The CDR3 sequence: CASSLAEAGEKLFF. The CDR3 DNA sequence: TGTGCCAGCAGCTTAGCGGAGGCGGGTGAAAAACTGTTTTTT.

The rearrangement links TRBV2 to TRBJ2-5, with 7 bases matching TRBD1. Germline V gives CDR1 SNHLY, CDR2 FYNNEI. The CDR3 consists of 14 residues. V gave up 10 bases and J gave up 5 bases; unmatched junction bases: 13. This CDR3 is CATLYRGLDETQYF. In DNA form, the CDR3 reads TGTGCCACCCTCTACAGGGGCCTCGACGAGACCCAGTACTTC.

The table lists this clone with a count of one. The rearrangement joins TRBV27 to TRBJ2-3; D gene unclear. The CDR3 is 15 residues long. V was shortened by 2 bases and J by 0 bases, with 9 bases between the two germline ends. The germline V gene encodes CDR1 MNHEY and CDR2 SMNVEV (reference sequence). The CDR3 loop is CASSLKRRSTDTQYF. In DNA form, the CDR3 reads TGTGCCAGCAGTTTAAAGCGCAGAAGCACAGATACGCAGTATTTT.

The rearrangement joins TRBV19 to TRBJ1-2, with 9 bases that match TRBD1. Germline loops: CDR1 LNHDA, CDR2 SQIVND (reference sequence). The CDR3 consists of 14 residues. Germline trimming cut 7 bases from V and 5 bases from J; bases unmatched to any gene: 8. CDR3 DNA sequence: TGTGCCAGTAACACATGGGACAGGGCTTATGGCTACACCTTC. Protein sequence: CASNTWDRAYGYTF.

V is TRBV29-1 and J is TRBJ2-2; TRBD1 agrees at 10 bases. Trimming removed 8 bases from V and 7 bases from J; junction bases left unmatched: 7. The CDR3 has 13 amino acids. Germline V gene lookup returns CDR1 SQVTM and CDR2 ANQGSEA. The CDR3 loop is CSSGTGEDGELFF. Written as DNA, the CDR3 is TGCAGCTCCGGGACAGGGGAGGACGGGGAGCTGTTTTTT.

The CDR3 coding sequence is TGTGCCAGCAGCTTAGCGCGGGGGACAGGGGGACGCAATGAGCAGTTCTTC. Its translation is CASSLARGTGGRNEQFF. The chain joins TRBV7-2 to TRBJ2-1, with 11 bases identical to TRBD1. The CDR3 contains 17 residues. The V gene end was trimmed by 0 bases and the J gene end by 6 bases; junction bases not matched to a gene: 7. The germline V gene encodes CDR1 SGHTA and CDR2 FQGNSA.

The rearrangement uses TRBV10-3 and TRBJ1-5; the match to TRBD1 covers 8 bases. The CDR3 is 14 residues long. CDR1 ENHRY and CDR2 SYGVKD come from the germline V gene. V trimming: 4 bases; J trimming: 2 bases; junction bases outside the gene matches: 1. In DNA form, the CDR3 reads TGTGCCATCAGTGTGGACAGGGGCAATCAGCCCCAGCATTTT. This sequence encodes CAISVDRGNQPQHF.

The V call is TRBV28, the J call TRBJ1-1; TRBD1 matches at 7 bases. This CDR3 region has 14 residues. CDR1 MDHEN and CDR2 SYDVKM come from the germline V gene. V lost 5 bases, J lost 1 base, and 4 bases stayed unmatched. CDR3 DNA: TGTGCCAGCAGTGCCTACAGGGGGAACACTGAAGCTTTCTTT. This sequence encodes CASSAYRGNTEAFF.

The chain recombines TRBV9 with TRBJ2-3, with D perhaps TRBD1 (6 bases). With 3 bases removed from V and 3 bases from J, the gap between germline ends came to 20 bases. Germline V gives CDR1 SGDLS, CDR2 YYNGEE. This CDR3 is 17 amino acids long. This CDR3 reads CASSGFEYGQGTDTQYF. The CDR3 nucleotides are TGTGCCAGCAGCGGATTTGAATATGGGCAGGGGACAGATACGCAGTATTTT.

The rearrangement joins TRBV9 to TRBJ1-1; D is unclear. The ends were cut back, 0 bases at V and 5 bases at J, with 11 bases in the middle. Germline CDR1 reads SGDLS; CDR2 reads YYNGEE. The CDR3 covers 14 residues. The CDR3 nucleotides read TGTGCCAGCAGCGTAGCGGGGAGTGGGACTGAAGCTTTCTTT. Protein sequence: CASSVAGSGTEAFF.

This chain links TRBV7-8 with TRBJ2-1; TRBD2 aligns across 8 bases. CDR1 SGHVS and CDR2 FQNEAQ come from the germline V gene. The CDR3 length is 15 residues. Germline trimming cut 1 base from V and 9 bases from J; bases unmatched to any gene: 8. The CDR3 bases are TGTGCCAGCAGCTTAGATCAGGGCGGGAGGTTTGAGCAGTTCTTC. This gives the protein CASSLDQGGRFEQFF.

The rearrangement links TRBV5-1 to TRBJ2-5, with a possible D match to TRBD1 (5 bases). Germline V gene lookup returns CDR1 SGHRS and CDR2 YFSETQ. V lost 0 bases and J lost 2, with 14 bases in between. The CDR3 is 16 amino acids. The CDR3 protein is CASSLAQGLGQETQYF. CDR3 nucleotides: TGCGCCAGCAGCTTGGCCCAGGGATTAGGGCAAGAGACCCAGTACTTC.

V and J are TRBV4-3 and TRBJ2-1; maybe TRBD2 (7 bases). The CDR3 runs to 14 residues. CDR1 is LGHNA, CDR2 YSLEER, per germline. Trimming removed 0 bases from V and 8 bases from J, with 11 bases in between. The CDR3 bases are TGCGCCAGCAGCCAAGAATGGGGGGGCGATGAGCAGTTCTTC. Its protein product is CASSQEWGGDEQFF.

This clone was found once. V gene TRBV9 combines with J gene TRBJ2-1; tentative D call: TRBD1 (5 bases). Germline CDR1 is SGDLS and CDR2 is YYNGEE. The CDR3 contains 17 residues. V gave up 0 bases and J gave up 4 bases, with 17 bases separating them. The CDR3 protein is CASSVASKGQEYNEQFF. The CDR3 bases are TGTGCCAGCAGCGTAGCGTCAAAGGGGCAGGAGTACAATGAGCAGTTCTTC.

The chain links TRBV6-5 to TRBJ2-2; D is uncertain. CDR3 length: 16 residues. Between the trimmed V and J ends, which lost 0 bases and 6 bases, there was a span of 14 bases. Germline V CDR1 and CDR2: MNHEY, SVGAGI. The CDR3 nucleotides are TGTGCCAGCAGTTACTCGAGCGTTAAGGTCTCCGGGGAGCTGTTTTTT. This sequence encodes CASSYSSVKVSGELFF.

The rearrangement uses TRBV5-1 and TRBJ2-7, with TRBD1 as a possible D gene (6 bases). The CDR3 is made up of 15 amino acids. Trimming left V 4 bases short and J 2 bases short, with 16 bases between. CDR1 and CDR2 from the germline V gene are SGHRS and YFSETQ. CDR3 DNA sequence: TGCGCCAGCAGCCCAACCACGGACAGAACCTACGAGCAGTACTTC. Residues: CASSPTTDRTYEQYF.

This chain joins TRBV29-1 and TRBJ2-1; 7 bases agree with TRBD2. The V gene end was trimmed by 0 bases and the J gene end by 15 bases; junction bases not matched to a gene: 17. The germline gives CDR1 SQVTM, CDR2 ANQGSEA. The CDR3 loop spans 15 amino acids. The CDR3 coding sequence is TGCAGCGTTGAAGATTGGTCTAGCGCGGGGGATCGGTCGTTCTTC. This gives the protein CSVEDWSSAGDRSFF.

The chain employs TRBV30 and TRBJ1-1; 8 nucleotides agree with TRBD1. This CDR3 is built from 15 residues. With 5 bases clipped from V and 0 bases from J, the junction kept 8 bases outside the gene matches. Germline lookup yields CDR1 GTSNPN and CDR2 SVGIG (reference sequence). The CDR3 region is CAWATQGALNTEAFF. In nucleotides, the CDR3 is TGTGCCTGGGCTACCCAGGGGGCCCTGAACACTGAAGCTTTCTTT.